Sequencing of this TCR beta chain was carried out in a study of T cell repertoires in cytomegalovirus infection. Study summary: Indications came from public TCR beta signatures; they pointed to CMV infection and to a matching HLA type.

One entry per CDR3 protein, called by TCRdb with MiXCR from the reads. This table has 200,000 to 250,000 distinct CDR3 sequences, 22% appearing once. Germline CDR1 is SEHNR and CDR2 is FQNEAQ (reference sequence). V trimming: 5 bases; J trimming: 1 base; junction bases outside the gene matches: 10. The CDR3 is 16 amino acids. Broader study findings: There were carriers of CMV plus the relevant HLA, and cumulative public TCR beta family frequency identified them. HLA-C-restricted, CMV-specific TCR beta clonotypes were dominant ex vivo.

This clonotype was recorded at least ten times. Its antigen is unidentified. J is TRBJ2-5 and V is TRBV7-9, with 7 bases identical to TRBD2. This clonotype was sampled from a human donor in good health (CMV status not recorded). Some clones in this sample may be carry-over from other donors' samples. What was sequenced was CD8+ T cells from PBMCs. The CDR3 sequence is CASSAPSGVPQETQYF. The DNA for the CDR3 is TGTGCCAGCAGCGCCCCAAGCGGGGTCCCCCAAGAGACCCAGTACTTC.